The clone carrying this T cell receptor beta chain appeared once. One end of the junction does not line up with germline, which may come from a read error. The data derive from a study of T-cell memory formation after mild COVID-19. 5'RACE primed at constant segments yielded TCR alpha and TCR beta cDNA libraries bearing sample barcodes and UMIs. TCRdb recomputed calls from the 5' RACE reads with MiXCR, one row per CDR3 protein. The sample has more than 350,000 distinct CDR3 sequences; 20% to 25% are singletons. The sample taken for sequencing was PBMCs or a T cell subset sorted from them (not recorded which). The clonotype comes from an adult woman who had mild COVID-19 (a few samples of this study predate the infection). Cell type and time point are not known.

CDR3 in DNA: TGTGCCAGCAGTCGCGGGGGGGCGTCCTACAATGAGCAGTTATTC. It specifies CASSRGGASYNEQLF. The gene calls are TRBV12-3 or TRBV12-4 and TRBJ2-1; 9 bases match TRBD2. This CDR3 comprises 15 residues.